The rows below give T cell receptor beta chains drawn from one sample of a study of cytomegalovirus exposure and HLA in healthy donors. Some clones are missing from TCRdb's copy, which holds only in-frame ones; the method was immunoSEQ multiplex PCR. The sample lists under 200,000 clones; roughly 80% were seen once. Sequenced input: PBMCs. These receptors all stem from a man aged 18 to 29 in good health and CMV-seropositive. Both conserved end residues are part of each CDR3.

j_gene	v_gene	CDR3aa
.	TRBV10-3	CAISEGDRGGYEQYF
TRBJ2-7	TRBV5-4	CASSIPTGDEQYF
TRBJ1-1	TRBV14	CASSQEPLGQFHTEAFF
TRBJ2-3	TRBV9	CVSSVDSGGAVDTQYF
TRBJ1-6	TRBV2	CASIQDRESSPLHF
.	TRBV9	CASSVGGEASYEQYF
TRBJ1-1	TRBV9	CAIRGGTEAFF
TRBJ1-3	TRBV9	CASSVTGTVSGNTIYF
TRBJ2-2	TRBV30	CAWSKSPTGTGELFF
TRBJ2-1	TRBV19	CASSMGGGGIYNEQFF
TRBJ2-5	TRBV27	CASSLNRGLWREQYF
TRBJ2-2	TRBV4-1	CASSLTGTDNTGELFF
TRBJ2-7	TRBV2	CASSATAGVVYEQYF
TRBJ1-5	TRBV6-6	CASSGVYSNQPQHF
TRBJ2-2	TRBV14	CASSRTGFTGELFF
TRBJ1-1	TRBV6-5	CASSYGGGEAFF
TRBJ2-1	TRBV13	CASSRDRNYNEQFF
TRBJ2-5	TRBV5-1	CASSLSQKETQYF
TRBJ1-1	TRBV5-1	CASSLSSVNTEAFF
TRBJ1-1	TRBV14	CASSPTWDRADTEAFF
TRBJ2-5	TRBV7-9	CASSETGARVEQYF
TRBJ1-6	TRBV7-3	CASSFSGGNSPLHF
TRBJ1-4	TRBV5-1	CASSGDRGTDEKLFF
TRBJ1-5	TRBV6-6	CASSYSGRGSNQPQHF
TRBJ2-5	TRBV6-5	CASSYRQEETQYF
TRBJ2-3	TRBV7-8	CASSRGLADTDTQYF
TRBJ1-1	TRBV2	CASSRDRVNTEAFF
TRBJ1-2	TRBV6-5	CASSRMGRNYGYTF
TRBJ2-7	TRBV7-9	CASSFMGRGEQYF
TRBJ2-7	TRBV7-9	CASSRPETSGSYEQYF
TRBJ2-3	TRBV2	CASSVGLLSGASTDTQYF
TRBJ1-6	TRBV9	CASSVAGRPNSPLHF
TRBJ2-1	TRBV27	CASSLFRGNEQFF
TRBJ2-7	TRBV4-1	CASSQAQSSYEQYF
TRBJ2-7	TRBV30	CAWSVFSYEQYF
TRBJ1-2	TRBV7-9	CASSLRDSSYGYTF
TRBJ2-7	TRBV13	CASSLTRASGRFEQYF
TRBJ1-5	TRBV27	CASSSFGLSNQPQHF
TRBJ1-3	TRBV5-1	CASSATFSSGNTIYF
TRBJ1-6	TRBV2	CASTLGGGYNSPLHF
TRBJ2-6	TRBV19	CASSIVSGGKLSGANVLTF
TRBJ2-1	TRBV6-1	CASRGPATYNEQFF
TRBJ2-2	TRBV5-4	CASSLGDSFNTGELFF
TRBJ1-3	TRBV19	CASSALDRAGNTIYF
TRBJ2-3	TRBV9	CASSDPSGGLTDTQYF
TRBJ1-2	TRBV27	CASSAPGTYGYTF
TRBJ2-5	TRBV9	CASSVTGFGETQYF
TRBJ1-1	TRBV29-1	CSVGLGRDTEAFF